The 9 T cell receptor beta chains below were found in one sample sequenced in a study of cytomegalovirus exposure and HLA in healthy donors. PCR involved 60 Vbeta and 13 Jbeta primers. Using immunoSEQ multiplex PCR, the repertoire was profiled, and TCRdb retains in-frame clones only, with some absent. Of under 150,000 clones in the sample, about three quarters were seen once. Sequencing input: PBMCs. These receptor sequences come from a male donor in good health and CMV-seropositive.

The chain carries TRBV7-9 and TRBJ2-1, with 8 bases aligning to TRBD2. Germline V lookup: CDR1 SEHNR, CDR2 FQNEAQ (reference sequence). This CDR3 is built from 16 residues. V trimming: 5 bases; J trimming: 5 bases; junction bases outside the gene matches: 11. CDR3 sequence (DNA): TGTGCCAGCAGCCCGGCCGGGACTAGGGTCCACAATGAGCAGTTCTTC. As protein: CASSPAGTRVHNEQFF.

This clone was seen more than once but under ten times. The chain joins TRBV5-1 to TRBJ2-7, with 7 bases lining up with TRBD1. V dropped 4 bases and J dropped 5; count of bases not matched to a gene: 9. Per the germline V gene, CDR1 is SGHRS and CDR2 is YFSETQ. The CDR3 sequence is 14 residues long. This chain's CDR3 is CASSQGQVPNEQYF. The CDR3, as DNA: TGCGCCAGCAGCCAAGGACAGGTCCCTAACGAGCAGTACTTC.

This chain links TRBV19 with TRBJ2-5; 9 nucleotides match TRBD2. CDR3 size: 15 residues. CDR1 LNHDA and CDR2 SQIVND come from the germline V gene (reference sequence). V shed 5 bases, J shed 5 bases, and the junction held 9 bases outside the gene matches. CDR3 DNA sequence: TGTGCCAGTAGTTGGGGCGGGAGGGCCGTTGAGACCCAGTACTTC. It yields the protein CASSWGGRAVETQYF.

The chain couples TRBV7-2 to TRBJ2-5; TRBD2 aligns across 7 bases. Germline lookup yields CDR1 SGHTA and CDR2 FQGNSA. Trimming cost V 1 base and J 2 bases; bases outside gene matches: 7. The length of the CDR3 is 16 residues. CDR3 residues: CASSLVLAVLQETQYF. Here the CDR3 DNA reads TGTGCCAGCAGCTTAGTGCTAGCGGTTCTTCAAGAGACCCAGTACTTC. Filled out from reference TRBV7-2 and TRBJ2-5, the complete variable domain reads GAGVSQSPSNKVTEKGKDVELRCDPISGHTALYWYRQSLGQGLEFLIYFQGNSAPDKSGLPSDRFSAERTGGSVSTLTIQRTQQEDSAVYLCASSLVLAVLQETQYFGPGTRLLVL.

V gene TRBV9 combines with J gene TRBJ2-3; 8 bases are shared with TRBD2. Unmatched junction bases numbered 10, after V lost 4 bases and J lost 0 bases. Germline V gives CDR1 SGDLS, CDR2 YYNGEE. This CDR3 spans 17 amino acids. The CDR3: CASSPYGIAGSTDTQYF. In DNA form, the CDR3 reads TGTGCCAGCAGCCCCTACGGTATAGCGGGAAGCACAGATACGCAGTATTTT.

This clone showed up just a few times. The DNA of the CDR3 is TGCAGCGTTCTACTAGCGGGAGGGTTCAAGACCCAGTACTTC. Protein: CSVLLAGGFKTQYF. The rearrangement links TRBV29-1 to TRBJ2-5, with 13 positions matching TRBD2. CDR1 is SQVTM, CDR2 ANQGSEA, per germline. Unmatched junction bases numbered 6, after V lost 5 bases and J lost 6 bases. The CDR3 loop spans 14 amino acids.

CDR3 in DNA: TGCAGCGTTGAATTGCGGGGGATGATATACGAGCAGTACTTC. Translating it yields CSVELRGMIYEQYF. The chain employs TRBV29-1 and TRBJ2-7; 7 bases agree with TRBD2. Trimming removed 2 bases from V and 4 bases from J; junction bases left unmatched: 8. The CDR3 sequence is 14 residues long. CDR1 SQVTM and CDR2 ANQGSEA come from the germline V gene.

The V and J genes are TRBV7-9 and TRBJ2-3; the match to TRBD2 covers 7 bases. CDR1 and CDR2 (germline): SEHNR, FQNEAQ (reference sequence). This CDR3 contains 14 residues. Germline trimming cut 5 bases from V and 5 bases from J; bases unmatched to any gene: 7. CDR3 amino acids: CASSPGRVGDTQYF. The CDR3 DNA reads as TGTGCCAGCAGCCCAGGGAGGGTGGGAGATACGCAGTATTTT.

The V gene is TRBV9, the J gene TRBJ2-7; D is possibly TRBD2 (6 bases). CDR1 is SGDLS, CDR2 YYNGEE, per germline. Trimming left V 0 bases short and J 4 bases short, with 14 bases between. The length of the CDR3 is 15 residues. The CDR3 coding sequence is TGTGCCAGCAGCGTAGGAGATAGCGGAGCTTACGAGCAGTACTTC. As protein: CASSVGDSGAYEQYF.